These 17 T cell receptor beta chains were sequenced from one sample in a study of OX40 agonist ivuxolimab in advanced cancers. Data came from immunoSEQ multiplex PCR; TCRdb stores just in-frame clones and leaves some out. The sample carries roughly 56,000 clones, over 80% recorded once. This specimen consisted of CD4+ or CD8+ T cells sorted from blood, obtained in a trial of the OX40 agonist ivuxolimab. The receptors come from an adult with an advanced solid tumor such as melanoma, head and neck, liver or kidney cancer.

The chain joins TRBV7-2 to TRBJ1-1; D ambiguous. The CDR3 totals 14 residues. In germline, CDR1 is SGHTA, CDR2 FQGNSA. The V gene lost 3 bases and the J gene lost 1 base, with 9 bases spanning the gap. This CDR3 is CASSFRWENTEAFF. The CDR3 DNA follows: TGTGCCAGCAGCTTTCGGTGGGAGAACACTGAAGCTTTCTTT.

The rearrangement uses TRBV6-1 and TRBJ2-5; perhaps TRBD2 as D (6 bases). This CDR3 has 12 residues. Trimming pared 6 bases from V and 4 bases from J, leaving 9 bases between. The germline V gene has CDR1 MNHNS and CDR2 SASEGT. The CDR3 DNA sequence: TGTGCCAGCAGCCGGGGAGGAGAGACCCAGTACTTC. This codes for CASSRGGETQYF.

This chain links TRBV29-1 with TRBJ1-1; D perhaps matches TRBD1 (6 bases). V lost 3 bases and J 2 bases, leaving 16 bases between the germline ends. Germline V CDR1 and CDR2: SQVTM, ANQGSEA. The CDR3 extends over 15 amino acids. This CDR3 is CSVDRAGARNTEAFF. The CDR3 nucleotides read TGCAGCGTTGATAGGGCAGGGGCTCGAAACACTGAAGCTTTCTTT.

V usage is TRBV6-5 and J usage is TRBJ2-3; TRBD2 agrees at 11 bases. The germline V gene has CDR1 MNHEY and CDR2 SVGAGI. This CDR3 contains 15 residues. V dropped 8 bases and J dropped 2; count of bases not matched to a gene: 6. The DNA for the CDR3 is TGTGCCAGCCCCCGACTAGCGGGGTTCACAGATACGCAGTATTTT. Translating it yields CASPRLAGFTDTQYF.

This clone was recorded only once. The rearrangement links TRBV19 to TRBJ1-1; a weak D match, TRBD1 (6 bases). Germline V lookup: CDR1 LNHDA, CDR2 SQIVND (reference sequence). V lost 10 bases and J 0 bases, leaving 12 bases between the germline ends. The CDR3 contains 13 residues. CDR3: CAILDSMNTEAFF. The CDR3 DNA is TGTGCCATCTTGGACAGCATGAACACTGAAGCTTTCTTT.

V is TRBV7-9 and J is TRBJ2-2; no clear D. The CDR3 length is 15 residues. In germline, CDR1 is SEHNR, CDR2 FQNEAQ (reference sequence). V lost 10 bases, J lost 4 bases, and 19 bases lay in between. The CDR3 spells CATLQNRKVTGELFF. The DNA of the CDR3 is TGTGCCACATTACAAAATCGTAAGGTCACCGGGGAGCTGTTTTTT. Full variable domain (outside the CDR3, taken from reference TRBV7-9 and TRBJ2-2): DTGVSQNPRHKITKRGQNVTFRCDPISEHNRLYWYRQTLGQGPEFLTYFQNEAQLEKSRLLSDRFSAERPKGSFSTLEIQRTEQGDSAMYLCATLQNRKVTGELFFGEGSRLTVL.

The chain employs TRBV28 and TRBJ2-7, with D perhaps matching TRBD2 (7 bases). CDR3 length: 14 amino acids. Trimming removed 8 bases from V and 5 bases from J, with 19 bases in between. Per the germline V gene, CDR1 is MDHEN and CDR2 is SYDVKM. DNA of the CDR3: TGTGCCAGCTTAGGAGGGGGGGGACTAAACGAGCAGTACTTC. It yields the protein CASLGGGGLNEQYF.

This clone was found once. The rearrangement uses TRBV28 and TRBJ2-3; possibly TRBD1 for D (5 bases). This CDR3 is built from 16 residues. Trimming removed 0 bases from V and 3 bases from J, with 13 bases in between. The germline V gene has CDR1 MDHEN and CDR2 SYDVKM. CDR3 in amino acids: CASSLWGQGFTDTQYF. The CDR3 bases are TGTGCCAGCAGTTTATGGGGGCAGGGATTTACAGATACGCAGTATTTT. Variable domain in full (rest from reference TRBV28 and TRBJ2-3): DVKVTQSSRYLVKRTGEKVFLECVQDMDHENMFWYRQDPGLGLRLIYFSYDVKMKEKGDIPEGYSVSREKKERFSLILESASTNQTSMYLCASSLWGQGFTDTQYFGPGTRLTVL.

V and J are TRBV27 and TRBJ2-7; TRBD1 matches at 11 bases. Germline-derived CDR1 and CDR2 are MNHEY and SMNVEV (reference sequence). This CDR3 region has 15 residues. V trimming: 6 bases; J trimming: 4 bases; junction bases outside the gene matches: 8. The CDR3 spells CASRAGTGGIYEQYF. The CDR3 nucleotides read TGTGCCAGCAGGGCCGGGACAGGGGGGATTTACGAGCAGTACTTC.

The rearrangement links TRBV5-4 to TRBJ2-3, with a tentative D call TRBD1 (5 bases). Germline-derived CDR1 and CDR2 are SGHNT and YYREEE (reference sequence). V gave up 4 bases and J gave up 5 bases, with 14 bases separating them. The CDR3 length is 14 residues. CDR3 protein: CASSPPQGGDTQYF. Written as DNA, the CDR3 is TGTGCCAGCAGCCCCCCGCAGGGTGGAGATACGCAGTATTTT.

The rearrangement links TRBV21-1 to TRBJ2-7; TRBD2, the table's D call, was not compared with the DNA. TRBV21-1 is noted as a pseudogene. The CDR3 sequence is 19 residues long. DNA for the CDR3: TGTGCCAGCAGCAAAGAACTAGCGGGGGGCCACATCCCTTTCTACGAGCAGTACTTC. Its protein product is CASSKELAGGHIPFYEQYF.

This rearrangement joins TRBV6-1 to TRBJ1-1; TRBD1 matches 7 bases. CDR3 length: 13 residues. The ends lost 2 bases at V and 4 bases at J; junction bases unmatched: 1. Germline-derived CDR1 and CDR2 are MNHNS and SASEGT. The CDR3 DNA is TGTGCCAGCAGTGAACAGGGGGTCACTGAAGCTTTCTTT. The encoded protein is CASSEQGVTEAFF.

The chain carries TRBV6-6 and TRBJ2-7; TRBD1 agrees at 7 bases. In germline, CDR1 is MNHNY, CDR2 SVGAGI (reference sequence). This CDR3 comprises 16 residues. V gave up 0 bases and J gave up 5 bases; unmatched junction bases: 10. CDR3 sequence (DNA): TGTGCCAGCAGTTACTCGGGGGACAGCCCAGGGCACGAGCAGTACTTC. It codes for CASSYSGDSPGHEQYF.

This clone was observed once. V gene TRBV9 combines with J gene TRBJ2-7; 7 bases are shared with TRBD1. V dropped 0 bases and J dropped 4; count of bases not matched to a gene: 7. Germline V gene lookup returns CDR1 SGDLS and CDR2 YYNGEE. The CDR3 totals 15 residues. The CDR3 DNA reads as TGTGCCAGCAGCGTAGAGGGACAGCCGGGTTACGAGCAGTACTTC. It yields the protein CASSVEGQPGYEQYF. The full variable domain, its missing parts supplied by reference TRBV9 and TRBJ2-7, is DSGVTQTPKHLITATGQRVTLRCSPRSGDLSVYWYQQSLDQGLQFLIQYYNGEERAKGNILERFSAQQFPDLHSELNLSSLELGDSALYFCASSVEGQPGYEQYFGPGTRLTVT.

The rearrangement links TRBV7-9 to TRBJ2-3; D is unresolved. This CDR3 is 12 amino acids long. V was trimmed by 7 bases and J by 2 bases, leaving 7 bases between them. The germline V gene encodes CDR1 SEHNR and CDR2 FQNEAQ (reference sequence). The DNA of the CDR3 is TGTGCCAGCAACCCAGACACAGATACGCAGTATTTT. Its translation is CASNPDTDTQYF.

The rearrangement uses TRBV7-9 and TRBJ2-5; no clear D gene. The CDR3 extends over 12 amino acids. Germline CDR1 is SEHNR and CDR2 is FQNEAQ (reference sequence). Trimming took 6 bases from V and 3 from J, leaving 8 bases between them. The CDR3 region is CASRTNKETQYF. The DNA of the CDR3 is TGTGCCAGCAGGACAAATAAAGAGACCCAGTACTTC.

This chain uses TRBV5-1 with TRBJ1-1; D is uncertain. The CDR3 is 13 amino acids. V lost 8 bases, J lost 0 bases, and 11 bases lay in between. Germline CDR1 reads SGHRS; CDR2 reads YFSETQ. The CDR3 here is CASSGRLNTEAFF. The CDR3 nucleotides read TGCGCCAGTTCGGGCAGACTGAACACTGAAGCTTTCTTT. Complete variable domain (other parts from reference TRBV5-1 and TRBJ1-1): KAGVTQTPRYLIKTRGQQVTLSCSPISGHRSVSWYQQTPGQGLQFLFEYFSETQRNKGNFPGRFSGRQFSNSRSEMNVSTLELGDSALYLCASSGRLNTEAFFGQGTRLTVV.